This is a list of T cell receptor beta chains from one sample in a study of blood T cells in healthy people across ages. A single record per CDR3 protein comes from TCRdb applying MiXCR to the 5' RACE reads. The table records 540,000 or so distinct CDR3 sequences, roughly 43% of them present only once. Input material: blood. The receptors were sampled from a man older than 75 in good health. Each CDR3 is given with its conserved first and last residue. A D gene is named only where the DNA matches it firmly. Clone size is not always given. Where it is, it says once, few, many or a class for expanded clones.

CDR3nt: TGTGCCAGCAGCCCACACAGGGGTCGGAACCCTGAAGCTTTCTTT
CDR3aa: CASSPHRGRNPEAFF
d_gene: TRBD1
v_gene: TRBV7-9
j_gene: TRBJ1-1
abundance: few

CDR3nt: TGTGCCAGCGGCCATGGAGACGGCACGGAGTACTTC
CDR3aa: CASGHGDGTEYF
d_gene: -
v_gene: TRBV3-1
j_gene: TRBJ2-7
abundance: -

CDR3nt: TGTGCCAGCAGCCTACAGACAGGCCGGGACGAGCAGTACTTC
CDR3aa: CASSLQTGRDEQYF
d_gene: -
v_gene: TRBV7-2
j_gene: TRBJ2-7
abundance: -

CDR3nt: TGTGCCAGCAGCCAAGGGTCGGTCGCAGAGACCCAGTACTTC
CDR3aa: CASSQGSVAETQYF
d_gene: -
v_gene: TRBV14
j_gene: TRBJ2-5
abundance: -

CDR3nt: TGTGCCCGCAGTGGCGTGGACAGGGGATTAGGAAAACTGTTTTTT
CDR3aa: CARSGVDRGLGKLFF
d_gene: TRBD1
v_gene: TRBV6-6
j_gene: TRBJ1-4
abundance: -

CDR3nt: TGTGCCAGCACCCCCCCAGGGGTCCAAGAGACCCAGTACTTC
CDR3aa: CASTPPGVQETQYF
d_gene: -
v_gene: TRBV12-3/TRBV12-4
j_gene: TRBJ2-5
abundance: -

CDR3nt: TGTGCCACCAGCAGAGATAGTGTTCAGTATACGCAGTATTTT
CDR3aa: CATSRDSVQYTQYF
d_gene: -
v_gene: TRBV15
j_gene: TRBJ2-3
abundance: -

CDR3nt: TGTGCCAGCAGAAGAGGGGGAATGGGGTCCTACGAGCAGTACTTC
CDR3aa: CASRRGGMGSYEQYF
d_gene: -
v_gene: TRBV6-5
j_gene: TRBJ2-7
abundance: many

CDR3nt: TGTGCCAGCAGCTTGACACAGGGGCGTGGGCAGCCCCAGCATTTT
CDR3aa: CASSLTQGRGQPQHF
d_gene: TRBD1
v_gene: TRBV6-5
j_gene: TRBJ1-5
abundance: many

CDR3nt: TGTGCCAGCAGTTCCATCCGGACCAATGGGGATGAGCAGTTCTTC
CDR3aa: CASSSIRTNGDEQFF
d_gene: -
v_gene: TRBV6-6
j_gene: TRBJ2-1
abundance: -

CDR3nt: TGTGCCAGCAGCGCCCAGACAGGGGTAATTTTGTGCGAGCAGTACTTC
CDR3aa: CASSAQTGVILCEQYF
d_gene: TRBD1
v_gene: TRBV7-2
j_gene: TRBJ2-7
abundance: -

CDR3nt: TGTGCCAGCAGTGCGTCGGGGATGGGAAATTCACCCCTCCACTTT
CDR3aa: CASSASGMGNSPLHF
d_gene: -
v_gene: TRBV2
j_gene: TRBJ1-6
abundance: -

CDR3nt: TGTGCCAGCAGCCCGGTGAGGCAAGAGACCCAGTACTTC
CDR3aa: CASSPVRQETQYF
d_gene: -
v_gene: TRBV6-1
j_gene: TRBJ2-5
abundance: -

CDR3nt: TGTGCCAGCAGCTTAAGGCGGGGGGGCCCGACAGATACGCAGTATTTT
CDR3aa: CASSLRRGGPTDTQYF
d_gene: TRBD2
v_gene: TRBV7-3
j_gene: TRBJ2-3
abundance: few

CDR3nt: TGTGCCAGCACCCGGGACAGGGGATACAATCAGCCCCAGCATTTT
CDR3aa: CASTRDRGYNQPQHF
d_gene: TRBD1
v_gene: TRBV28
j_gene: TRBJ1-5
abundance: -

CDR3nt: TGCAGCGTTGGCGACAGGGTCTACGAGCAGTACTTC
CDR3aa: CSVGDRVYEQYF
d_gene: TRBD1
v_gene: TRBV29-1
j_gene: TRBJ2-7
abundance: -

CDR3nt: TGCAGCGTTGAATATCCAGGGGGGCACCAAGAGACCCAGTACTTC
CDR3aa: CSVEYPGGHQETQYF
d_gene: -
v_gene: TRBV29-1
j_gene: TRBJ2-5
abundance: few

CDR3nt: TGCAGCACAAGACCCGGGACAAATTCCTACAATGAGCAGTTCTTC
CDR3aa: CSTRPGTNSYNEQFF
d_gene: -
v_gene: TRBV29-1
j_gene: TRBJ2-1
abundance: -

CDR3nt: TGTGCCAGCAGCCGGGGGACTAGCGGGTACCAAGAGACCCAGTACTTC
CDR3aa: CASSRGTSGYQETQYF
d_gene: TRBD2
v_gene: TRBV7-2
j_gene: TRBJ2-5
abundance: -

CDR3nt: TGTGCCAGCAGCCAAGCGGAGCACGGCTACACCTTC
CDR3aa: CASSQAEHGYTF
d_gene: -
v_gene: TRBV3-1
j_gene: TRBJ1-2
abundance: -

CDR3nt: TGTGCCAGCAGCCCGGGATCTGGAGCCTACAATGAGCAGTTCTTC
CDR3aa: CASSPGSGAYNEQFF
d_gene: -
v_gene: TRBV7-9
j_gene: TRBJ2-1
abundance: -

CDR3nt: TGTGCCACCAGCAGAGATGGGGTTTCAGGGATGTGGCAGTACTTC
CDR3aa: CATSRDGVSGMWQYF
d_gene: -
v_gene: TRBV15
j_gene: TRBJ2-7
abundance: -

CDR3nt: TGTGCCAGCAGCTTAGAGGGGGCCCACAATGAGCAGTTCTTC
CDR3aa: CASSLEGAHNEQFF
d_gene: -
v_gene: TRBV11-3
j_gene: TRBJ2-1
abundance: once

CDR3nt: TGTGCCAGCAGCTTAGGTAGTAGCGGCTCTTCGGGCACAGATACGCAGTATTTT
CDR3aa: CASSLGSSGSSGTDTQYF
d_gene: -
v_gene: TRBV7-2
j_gene: TRBJ2-3
abundance: -

CDR3nt: TGTGCCAGCAGCTTACGTGGCGGGAGCTTCGATACGCAGTATTTT
CDR3aa: CASSLRGGSFDTQYF
d_gene: TRBD2
v_gene: TRBV7-9
j_gene: TRBJ2-3
abundance: many

CDR3nt: TGTGCCAGCAGTGACCCCGGAGGGCGGGATACGCAGTATTTT
CDR3aa: CASSDPGGRDTQYF
d_gene: -
v_gene: TRBV25-1
j_gene: TRBJ2-3
abundance: few

CDR3nt: TGTGCCAGCAGCTTAGTGGCTCAGGGTTGGGAAAAACTGTTTTTT
CDR3aa: CASSLVAQGWEKLFF
d_gene: -
v_gene: TRBV7-2
j_gene: TRBJ1-4
abundance: -

CDR3nt: TGCGCAGCGGGAGGAGGGCAGTTCTTC
CDR3aa: CAAGGGQFF
d_gene: TRBD2
v_gene: TRBV10-2
j_gene: TRBJ2-1
abundance: -

CDR3nt: TGTGCCAGCAGCTTATTATCGGGAGGCGGCACCGGGGAGCTGTTTTTT
CDR3aa: CASSLLSGGGTGELFF
d_gene: TRBD2
v_gene: TRBV7-2
j_gene: TRBJ2-2
abundance: -

CDR3nt: TGTGCCAGCAGTCTTAAGGCCAACTCCTACGAGCAGTACTTC
CDR3aa: CASSLKANSYEQYF
d_gene: -
v_gene: TRBV27
j_gene: TRBJ2-7
abundance: -

CDR3nt: TGTGCCAGCAGTGAGGACATCACCTACGAGCAGTACTTC
CDR3aa: CASSEDITYEQYF
d_gene: -
v_gene: TRBV25-1
j_gene: TRBJ2-7
abundance: few

CDR3nt: TGCAGTGCTCATACTTCCGGGACAGGTAGCACAGATACGCAGTATTTT
CDR3aa: CSAHTSGTGSTDTQYF
d_gene: TRBD1
v_gene: TRBV20-1
j_gene: TRBJ2-3
abundance: -

CDR3nt: TGCGCCAGCAGCTTGGGGCTCCCAGGGGATACGCAGTATTTT
CDR3aa: CASSLGLPGDTQYF
d_gene: -
v_gene: TRBV5-1
j_gene: TRBJ2-3
abundance: -